This TCR beta chain was captured in a study of PD-1 blockade in classical Hodgkin lymphoma. Study in general: Patients were infused with nivolumab 3 mg/kg every 2 weeks.

Broader study findings: Complete responders' baseline diversity resembled that of newly diagnosed patients. No one has yet defined what causes the repertoire differences, which may be disease activity or prior therapy. By C4D1 there was a significant rise in CD4+ TCR diversity but not in CD8+ TCR diversity.

This clone showed up many times. Its antigen is unknown. The protocol was immunoSEQ multiplex PCR, while the TCRdb copy is restricted to in-frame clones and leaves out a portion. The profile covers tens of thousands of clones, with around two thirds appearing a single time and under 3% taken by the ten largest. This sample's time point: cycle 4 day 1 (C4D1), after six to seven weeks of nivolumab. Patients all relapsed after autologous stem cell transplantation, and there was variation in brentuximab vedotin exposure. The receptor was derived from a human donor with classical Hodgkin lymphoma. The sequenced sample was peripheral blood mononuclear cells (PBMCs), obtained before the fourth cycle of nivolumab.

The CDR3: CASGTGSYEQYF. CDR3 nucleotide sequence: TGCGCCAGCGGGACAGGCTCCTACGAGCAGTACTTC. V gene TRBV10-1 combines with J gene TRBJ2-7; 8 bases line up with TRBD1. J lost 0 bases, V lost 8 bases, and 0 bases had no gene match. There are 12 residues in the CDR3. CDR1 is WNHNN and CDR2 is SYGVQD in the germline V gene (reference sequence).